This TCR beta chain is drawn from a study of T-cell memory formation after mild COVID-19. Overall study: Largely, the TCR clusters proved donor specific.

MiXCR, run by TCRdb on the 5' RACE reads, gives a single entry per CDR3 protein. The sample consists of 550,000 to 700,000 distinct CDR3 sequences, approximately 15% of them appearing once. Trimming pared 0 bases from V and 6 bases from J, leaving 12 bases between. The CDR3 covers 14 residues. The germline V gene encodes CDR1 SGHKS and CDR2 YYEKEE (reference sequence). General study results and limits: Clones contracting day 15 to 85 were balanced CD4/CD8; later expanders leaned CD4+. Several responding clones turned up in pre-infection memory, indicating that cross-reactive memory may have taken part. SARS-CoV-2 specificity of second-wave clones peaking day 37 was unconfirmed.

Only a few counts were recorded for this clonotype. Antigen: not known. The origin of this receptor is an adult woman who had mild COVID-19 (a few samples of this study predate the infection). Cell type and time point are not known. The specimen was PBMCs or a T cell subset sorted from them (not recorded which). This chain joins TRBV5-5 and TRBJ1-1; a weak D match, TRBD1 (6 bases). CDR3 nucleotides: TGTGCCAGCAGCTTGGTCCAGGGGACGGCTGAAGCTTTCTTT. This encodes CASSLVQGTAEAFF.